This T cell receptor (beta chain) was identified during a study of cytomegalovirus exposure and HLA in healthy donors. With 3 bases clipped from V and 5 bases from J, the junction kept 6 bases outside the gene matches. The germline CDR1 and CDR2 sequences are SGHTS and YDEGEE. The CDR3 totals 14 residues. Vbeta (60) and Jbeta (13) primers were used in the PCR. TCRdb's table, derived via immunoSEQ multiplex PCR, lists solely in-frame clones and lacks some. The repertoire consists of around 65,000 clones, with 80% occurring once and the leading ten covering approximately 4.3%. The J gene is TRBJ2-3, the V gene TRBV5-8; TRBD1 matches at 7 bases. This clonotype originated in a woman aged 25 to 45 in good health and CMV-seronegative. The sequencing sample was made of PBMCs. CDR3 protein: CASSSTGKVDTQYF. CDR3 sequence (DNA): TGTGCCAGCAGCTCGACAGGGAAGGTAGATACGCAGTATTTT.